This T cell receptor beta chain came from a study of cytomegalovirus exposure and HLA in healthy donors. General study findings and limits: Later analysis showed TCR association rates varying by HLA locus, highest for DRB1 and lowest for HLA-C.

In the PCR, 60 Vbeta and 13 Jbeta primers were used. The protocol was immunoSEQ multiplex PCR, while the TCRdb copy is restricted to in-frame clones and leaves out a portion. This sample yields 90,000 to 110,000 clones, of which around 80% are seen a single time; 2% to 2.5% belongs to the top ten. About this clone itself: Its matching antigen is unknown.

Sequenced: PBMCs. The clonotype comes from a man aged 25 to 40 in good health and CMV-seronegative.

DNA of the CDR3: TGTGCCAGCAGTTCGGGACTAGCGTACAATGAGCAGTTCTTC. This codes for CASSSGLAYNEQFF. The genes are TRBV6-6 and TRBJ2-1; the match to TRBD2 covers 10 bases. This CDR3 comprises 14 residues. The ends lost 4 bases at V and 4 bases at J; junction bases unmatched: 1. Looked up from germline, CDR1 is MNHNY and CDR2 is SVGAGI (reference sequence).